This is a list of T cell receptor beta chains from one sample in a study of CD8 T cells in ankylosing spondylitis. TCRdb re-analysed the 5' RACE reads in MiXCR, keeping a single row per CDR3 protein. The profile shows around 100,000 distinct CDR3 sequences, around 24% of them singletons. Sample: synovial fluid, either unsorted or a sorted T cell fraction (not recorded which). The origin of the receptors is a male donor with ankylosing spondylitis. Each CDR3 is given with its conserved first and last residue. The D gene is left open where the match is weak. Size is stated for part of the rows, as once, few or many counts, or as a class when the clone is expanded.

clone size,D gene,J gene,V gene,CDR3 DNA,CDR3 protein
.,.,TRBJ2-1,TRBV20-1,TGCAGTGCTAGTCGGGCGGGAACATACAATGAGCAGTTCTTC,CSASRAGTYNEQFF
once,TRBD1,TRBJ1-5,TRBV20-1,TGCAGTGCTAGAGATTACAGGGGAGGGAATCAGCCCCAGCATTTT,CSARDYRGGNQPQHF
few,.,TRBJ2-1,TRBV29-1,TGCAGCGTCGCGCCGACAGGACGTTCCTACAATGAGCAGTTCTTC,CSVAPTGRSYNEQFF
.,.,TRBJ2-1,TRBV12-3/TRBV12-4,TGTGCCAGCAGTTTGGAGCGGTCCTACAATGAGCAGTTCTTC,CASSLERSYNEQFF
many,TRBD2,TRBJ2-3,TRBV30,TGTGCCCGGGGGGAGAGCACAGATACGCAGTATTTT,CARGESTDTQYF
few,.,TRBJ1-5,TRBV19,TGTGCCAGTAGTATCTGGTCAGGCCGTTGGTCCCAGCATTTT,CASSIWSGRWSQHF
once,TRBD1,TRBJ2-2,TRBV2,TGTGCCAGCGGACGGGACAGGGGGCACACCGGGGAGCTGTTTTTT,CASGRDRGHTGELFF
few,.,TRBJ2-3,TRBV5-1,TGCGCCAGCAGCAACCCAGGGGGGACGCAGTATTTT,CASSNPGGTQYF
.,.,TRBJ2-3,TRBV27,TGTGCCAGCAGTCCAGGGTCAGATACGCAGTATTTT,CASSPGSDTQYF
many,TRBD2,TRBJ2-4,TRBV12-3/TRBV12-4,TGTGCCAGCAGTTTGGCAGAGAGCGGGACGCACATTCAGTACTTC,CASSLAESGTHIQYF
once,.,TRBJ2-1,TRBV12-3/TRBV12-4,TGTGCCAGCAGTAAACTGTCCCCCTCCAATGAGCAGTTCTTC,CASSKLSPSNEQFF
many,TRBD2,TRBJ2-2,TRBV4-2,TGTGCCAGCAGCTCAAGGGGGACTAGCGGACCTCGCGGCACCGGGGAGCTGTTTTTT,CASSSRGTSGPRGTGELFF
.,TRBD2,TRBJ2-1,TRBV28,TGTGCCAGCAGTTTAACTAGCGTCTATGAGCAGTTCTTC,CASSLTSVYEQFF
many,.,TRBJ2-7,TRBV7-2,TGTGCCAGCAGCCCCATAACCCTGGGAGAGCAGTACTTC,CASSPITLGEQYF
few,TRBD2,TRBJ2-3,TRBV10-3,TGTGCCATCAGACGCCCTAGCGGAAACACAGATACGCAGTATTTT,CAIRRPSGNTDTQYF
.,TRBD1,TRBJ1-6,TRBV2,TGTGCCAGCAGTGAAGGGGGGACAGGGGATTATTCACCCCTCCACTTT,CASSEGGTGDYSPLHF
.,.,TRBJ1-2,TRBV10-1,TGCGCCAGCAGTGACCCGGCAGGTGGCTACACCTTC,CASSDPAGGYTF
many,TRBD1,TRBJ1-1,TRBV6-5,TGTGCCAGCAGTTACCCGGGACAGGGGAACACTGAAGCTTTCTTT,CASSYPGQGNTEAFF
.,TRBD1,TRBJ2-1,TRBV5-1,TGCGCCAGCAGCTTGGCGAGGACAGGGTTGAATGAGCAGTTCTTC,CASSLARTGLNEQFF
many,.,TRBJ1-2,TRBV29-1,TGCAGCGTTGAAGTGGGGAGGTCCCATTATGGCTACACCTTC,CSVEVGRSHYGYTF
few,.,TRBJ1-1,TRBV20-1,TGCAGTGCTAGAGTCGACCAGAACACTGAAGCTTTCTTT,CSARVDQNTEAFF
.,TRBD1,TRBJ2-3,TRBV20-1,TGCAGTGCCGCAGACAGGGGAGCAGATACGCAGTATTTT,CSAADRGADTQYF
.,.,TRBJ1-4,TRBV5-1,TGCGCCAGCAGCTTGGGAGGACAGACTAATGAAAAACTGTTTTTT,CASSLGGQTNEKLFF